These 4 T cell receptor beta chains were sequenced from one sample in a study of shared clonotypes between healthy human individuals. Only in-frame clones appear in the TCRdb table, and some are missing; sequencing was by immunoSEQ multiplex PCR. Of over a million clones listed, 70% to 80% are singletons. The sample was memory CD4+ T cells from PBMCs. As for subset: CD45RA-negative fraction. Source of these receptors: a man in his late teens or twenties in good health. Some clones in this sample may be carry-over from other donors' samples.

This chain connects TRBV28 to TRBJ1-5, with 8 bases fitting TRBD1. The CDR3 runs to 17 residues. Germline CDR1 MDHEN, CDR2 SYDVKM. With V trimmed by 5 bases and J by 0 bases, 9 bases remained unmatched. This chain's CDR3 is CASSVDRGMDSNQPQHF. CDR3 nucleotide sequence: TGTGCCAGCAGTGTTGACAGGGGAATGGATAGCAATCAGCCCCAGCATTTT.

This clone was observed a handful of times. The genes are TRBV9 and TRBJ2-5; D is unresolved. Trimming left V 3 bases short and J 5 bases short, with 11 bases between. CDR1 is SGDLS and CDR2 is YYNGEE in the germline V gene. The CDR3 covers 13 residues. The CDR3 loop is CASSGPPLETQYF. The CDR3 nucleotides read TGTGCCAGCAGCGGTCCTCCGTTGGAGACCCAGTACTTC.

The J gene is TRBJ2-3, the V gene TRBV5-6; D is possibly TRBD2 (5 bases). Germline V gene lookup returns CDR1 SGHDT and CDR2 YYEEEE. This CDR3 has 16 residues. V was shortened by 0 bases and J by 3 bases, with 14 bases between the two germline ends. Written as DNA, the CDR3 is TGTGCCAGCAGCTTGGGGAACCTCGGGATAACAGATACGCAGTATTTT. It codes for CASSLGNLGITDTQYF.

This clone was seen once. V usage is TRBV6-5 and J usage is TRBJ2-3, with unresolved D. The V end lost 1 base, the J end lost 8 bases, and 4 bases lay between the germline ends. Germline values: CDR1 MNHEY, CDR2 SVGAGI. The CDR3 has 11 amino acids. CDR3 region: CASSYFGTQYF. The CDR3 DNA is TGTGCCAGCAGTTACTTTGGTACGCAGTATTTT.